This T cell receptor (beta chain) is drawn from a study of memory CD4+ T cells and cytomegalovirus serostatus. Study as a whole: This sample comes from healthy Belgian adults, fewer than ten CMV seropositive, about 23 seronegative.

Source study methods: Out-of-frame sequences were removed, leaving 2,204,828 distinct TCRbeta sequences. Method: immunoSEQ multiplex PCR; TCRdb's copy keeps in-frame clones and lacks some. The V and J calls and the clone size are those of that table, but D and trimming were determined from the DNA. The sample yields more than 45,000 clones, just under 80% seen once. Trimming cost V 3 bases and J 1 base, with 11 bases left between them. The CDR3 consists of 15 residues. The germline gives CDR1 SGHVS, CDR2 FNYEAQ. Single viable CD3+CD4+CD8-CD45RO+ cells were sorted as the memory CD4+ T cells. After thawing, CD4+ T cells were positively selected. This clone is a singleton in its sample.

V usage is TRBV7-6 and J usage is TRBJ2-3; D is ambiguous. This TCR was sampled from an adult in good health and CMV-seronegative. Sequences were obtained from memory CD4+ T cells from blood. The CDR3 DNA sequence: TGTGCCAGCAGCTTCTGGGTTGGGGGCACAGATACGCAGTATTTT. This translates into CASSFWVGGTDTQYF. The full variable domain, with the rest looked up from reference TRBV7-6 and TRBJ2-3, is GAGVSQSPRYKVTKRGQDVALRCDPISGHVSLYWYRQALGQGPEFLTYFNYEAQQDKSGLPNDRFSAERPEGSISTLTIQRTEQRDSAMYRCASSFWVGGTDTQYFGPGTRLTVL.